These 10 T cell receptor beta chains were all obtained from the same sample, sequenced in a study of shared clonotypes between healthy human individuals. Here immunoSEQ multiplex PCR was the method, and the copy in TCRdb shows in-frame clones only, minus some. This table holds roughly 2 million clones, 90% to 95% found once. Input material: naive CD4+ T cells sorted from blood. Specified subset: CD45RA+ positively selected. Source of these receptors: a man between 18 and 29 years old in good health.

The V call is TRBV7-2, the J call TRBJ1-2, with a possible D match to TRBD1 (5 bases). Trimming removed 5 bases at V and 8 bases at J, with 18 bases between. Germline V CDR1 and CDR2: SGHTA, FQGNSA. The CDR3 length is 14 residues. The CDR3 here is CASSPPARAEGYTF. The CDR3 nucleotides are TGTGCCAGCAGCCCTCCGGCCAGGGCGGAAGGCTACACCTTC.

V gene TRBV5-1 combines with J gene TRBJ2-3; the match to TRBD1 covers 9 bases. The CDR3 is 16 residues long. The ends lost 4 bases at V and 2 bases at J; junction bases unmatched: 8. CDR1 is SGHRS and CDR2 is YFSETQ in the germline V gene. This CDR3 reads CASSQARDRATDTQYF. For the CDR3, the DNA is TGCGCCAGCAGCCAGGCCCGGGACAGGGCCACAGATACGCAGTATTTT.

The V gene is TRBV2, the J gene TRBJ2-5, with D possibly TRBD1 on 5 matching bases. Looked up from germline, CDR1 is SNHLY and CDR2 is FYNNEI. Trimming shortened V by 3 bases and J by 5 bases, and 16 bases separated the two germline ends. The length of the CDR3 is 15 residues. CDR3 coding DNA: TGTGCCAGCAGTGAGGGGCCGTTGGGGCAGGAGACCCAGTACTTC. This gives the protein CASSEGPLGQETQYF.

This chain joins TRBV9 and TRBJ2-4; tentative D call: TRBD1 (5 bases). Germline V gives CDR1 SGDLS, CDR2 YYNGEE. This CDR3 has 16 amino acids. Trimming left V 4 bases short and J 0 bases short, with 14 bases between. CDR3 in DNA: TGTGCCAGCAGCCCGGACACAAACCTAGCCAAAAACATTCAGTACTTC. It codes for CASSPDTNLAKNIQYF. Full variable domain (missing parts from reference TRBV9 and TRBJ2-4): DSGVTQTPKHLITATGQRVTLRCSPRSGDLSVYWYQQSLDQGLQFLIQYYNGEERAKGNILERFSAQQFPDLHSELNLSSLELGDSALYFCASSPDTNLAKNIQYFGAGTRLSVL.

Details on this clone: This could be a read error, since a much larger clone is one nucleotide away. The chain joins TRBV6-6 to TRBJ2-7, with 7 nucleotides matching TRBD2. Looked up from germline, CDR1 is MNHNY and CDR2 is SVGAGI (reference sequence). V was clipped by 5 bases and J by 2 bases; unmatched bases: 3. The length of the CDR3 is 13 residues. The CDR3 region is CASSTRGAYEQYF. The DNA for the CDR3 is TGTGCCAGCAGTACCCGGGGGGCCTACGAGCAGTACTTC.

The genes are TRBV6-5 and TRBJ1-6; TRBD1 is a possible D gene (6 bases). V lost 7 bases to trimming and J lost 8 bases, with 12 bases between them. Germline CDR1 MNHEY, CDR2 SVGAGI. This CDR3 comprises 13 residues. CDR3: CASTRGADSPLHF. The CDR3 DNA reads TGTGCCAGCACCAGGGGCGCGGATTCACCCCTCCACTTT.

CDR3 nucleotide sequence: TGCAGTGCTGTCACTAACACTGAAGCTTTCTTT. The encoded protein is CSAVTNTEAFF. This sequence joins TRBV20-1 and TRBJ1-1; D gene unclear. The CDR3 is made up of 11 amino acids. The V gene lost 5 bases and the J gene lost 2 bases, with 6 bases spanning the gap. Germline-derived CDR1 and CDR2 are DFQATT and SNEGSKA (reference sequence).

This clone was seen a single time. The chain joins TRBV6-6 to TRBJ2-3; D might be TRBD2 (6 bases). V lost 8 bases, J lost 1 base, and 16 bases lay in between. Per the germline V gene, CDR1 is MNHNY and CDR2 is SVGAGI (reference sequence). The CDR3 contains 15 residues. In DNA, the CDR3 is TGTGCCAGCGGAGGGACCGCCGCCCGCACAGATACGCAGTATTTT. Encoded protein: CASGGTAARTDTQYF.

This clone was observed once. The chain carries TRBV11-1 and TRBJ2-1; D gene uncertain. Between the trimmed V and J ends, which lost 7 bases and 4 bases, there was a span of 14 bases. Germline values: CDR1 SGHAT, CDR2 FQDESV (reference sequence). This CDR3 has 14 amino acids. The CDR3 is CASKVSNVYNEQFF. DNA of the CDR3: TGTGCCAGCAAGGTATCTAACGTTTACAATGAGCAGTTCTTC.

The V gene is TRBV30, the J gene TRBJ1-6; TRBD1 might be the D (6 bases). The CDR3 is made up of 14 amino acids. V lost 3 bases, J lost 3 bases, and 9 bases lay in between. Germline lookup yields CDR1 GTSNPN and CDR2 SVGIG (reference sequence). Here the CDR3 DNA reads TGTGCCTGGAGAAGACAGGACTATAATTCACCCCTCCACTTT. This codes for CAWRRQDYNSPLHF.